The present T cell receptor beta chain was sequenced within a study of CD8 T cells in ankylosing spondylitis. Study findings and constraints: Ankylosing spondylitis blood appeared to be characterized by a TCR beta motif of roughly eight highly homologous variants. Before this, some motif variants had been reported in reactive arthritis synovial fluid and blood.

TCRdb re-called the 5' RACE reads through MiXCR, storing one row per CDR3 protein. This sample has fewer than 550,000 distinct CDR3 sequences, with about 5.7% found just once. This clonotype was counted many times. Its antigen is not identified. V shed 1 base and J shed 5 bases, with 17 bases lying between them. Germline V gene data show CDR1 as SGHTA and CDR2 as FQGNSA. The CDR3 length is 17 residues. The chain links TRBV7-2 to TRBJ2-2, with a possible D match to TRBD2 (5 bases). This receptor was taken from a male donor with ankylosing spondylitis. Sequences were obtained from blood, either unsorted or a sorted T cell fraction (not recorded which). This CDR3 reads CASSLVALASRTGELFF. The CDR3 nucleotides read TGTGCCAGCAGCTTAGTAGCACTGGCTAGCAGGACCGGGGAGCTGTTTTTT.